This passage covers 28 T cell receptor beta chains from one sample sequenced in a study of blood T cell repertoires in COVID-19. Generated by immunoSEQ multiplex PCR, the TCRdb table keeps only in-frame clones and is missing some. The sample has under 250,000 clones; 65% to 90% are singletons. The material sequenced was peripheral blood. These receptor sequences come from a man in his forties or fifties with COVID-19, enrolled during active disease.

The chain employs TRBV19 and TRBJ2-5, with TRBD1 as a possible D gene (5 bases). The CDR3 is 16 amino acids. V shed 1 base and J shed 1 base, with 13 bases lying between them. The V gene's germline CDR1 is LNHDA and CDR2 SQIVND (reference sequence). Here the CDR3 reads CASSIGGVRAQETQYF. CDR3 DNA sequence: TGTGCCAGTAGTATAGGAGGTGTCAGGGCCCAAGAGACCCAGTACTTC.

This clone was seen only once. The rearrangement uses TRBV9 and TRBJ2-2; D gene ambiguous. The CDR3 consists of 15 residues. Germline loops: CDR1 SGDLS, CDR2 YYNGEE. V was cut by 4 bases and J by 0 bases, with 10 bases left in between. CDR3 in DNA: TGTGCCAGCAGCCCCCGACAACCGAACACCGGGGAGCTGTTTTTT. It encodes CASSPRQPNTGELFF. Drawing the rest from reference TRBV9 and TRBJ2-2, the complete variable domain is DSGVTQTPKHLITATGQRVTLRCSPRSGDLSVYWYQQSLDQGLQFLIQYYNGEERAKGNILERFSAQQFPDLHSELNLSSLELGDSALYFCASSPRQPNTGELFFGEGSRLTVL.

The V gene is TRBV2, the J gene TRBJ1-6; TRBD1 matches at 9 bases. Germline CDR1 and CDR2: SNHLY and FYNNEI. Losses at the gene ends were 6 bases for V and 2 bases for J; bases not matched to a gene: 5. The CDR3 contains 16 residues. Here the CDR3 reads CASSEQGAAYNSPLHF. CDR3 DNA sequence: TGTGCCAGCAGCGAACAGGGGGCTGCCTATAATTCACCCCTCCACTTT.

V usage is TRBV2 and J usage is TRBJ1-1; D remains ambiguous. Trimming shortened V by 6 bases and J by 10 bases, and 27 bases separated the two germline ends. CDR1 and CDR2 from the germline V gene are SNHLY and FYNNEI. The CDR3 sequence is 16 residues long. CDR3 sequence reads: CASRDVINPGGQRAFF. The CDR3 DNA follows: TGTGCCAGCAGAGACGTAATAAACCCGGGAGGCCAGCGAGCTTTCTTT.

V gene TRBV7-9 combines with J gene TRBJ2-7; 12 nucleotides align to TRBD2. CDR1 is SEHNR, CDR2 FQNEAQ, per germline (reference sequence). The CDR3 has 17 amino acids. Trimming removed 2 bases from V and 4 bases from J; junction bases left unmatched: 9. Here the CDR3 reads CASSLRLAGGPVYEQYF. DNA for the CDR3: TGTGCCAGCAGCTTAAGGCTAGCGGGAGGGCCGGTATACGAGCAGTACTTC.

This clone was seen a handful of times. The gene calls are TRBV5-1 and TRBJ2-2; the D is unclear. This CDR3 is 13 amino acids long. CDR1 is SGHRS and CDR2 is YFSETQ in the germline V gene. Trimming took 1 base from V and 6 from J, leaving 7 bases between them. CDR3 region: CASSLLGPGELFF. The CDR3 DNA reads TGCGCCAGCAGCTTGCTCGGTCCCGGGGAGCTGTTTTTT.

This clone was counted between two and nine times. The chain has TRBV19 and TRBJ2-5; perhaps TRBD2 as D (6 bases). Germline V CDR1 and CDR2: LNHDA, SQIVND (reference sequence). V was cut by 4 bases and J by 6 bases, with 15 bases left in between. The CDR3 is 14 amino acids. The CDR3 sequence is CASSTWGDKKTQYF. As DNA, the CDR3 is TGTGCCAGTAGTACCTGGGGGGATAAGAAGACCCAGTACTTC.

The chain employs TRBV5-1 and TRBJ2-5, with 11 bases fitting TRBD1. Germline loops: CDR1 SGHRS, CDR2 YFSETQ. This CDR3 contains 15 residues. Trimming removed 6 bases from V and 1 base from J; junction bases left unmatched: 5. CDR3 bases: TGCGCCAGCACCGGACAGGGGGCAGGCCAAGAGACCCAGTACTTC. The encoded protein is CASTGQGAGQETQYF.

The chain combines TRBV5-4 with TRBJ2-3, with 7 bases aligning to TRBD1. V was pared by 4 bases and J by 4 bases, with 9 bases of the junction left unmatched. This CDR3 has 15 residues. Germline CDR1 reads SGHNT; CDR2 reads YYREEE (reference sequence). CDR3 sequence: CASSPTGFFADTQYF. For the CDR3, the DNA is TGTGCCAGCAGCCCGACAGGGTTTTTCGCAGATACGCAGTATTTT.

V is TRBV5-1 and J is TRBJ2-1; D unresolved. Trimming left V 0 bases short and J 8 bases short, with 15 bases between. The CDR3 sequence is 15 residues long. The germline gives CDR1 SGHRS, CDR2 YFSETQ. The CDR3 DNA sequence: TGCGCCAGCAGCTTGGAGGAGCAGAGCAACCATGAGCAGTTCTTC. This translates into CASSLEEQSNHEQFF.

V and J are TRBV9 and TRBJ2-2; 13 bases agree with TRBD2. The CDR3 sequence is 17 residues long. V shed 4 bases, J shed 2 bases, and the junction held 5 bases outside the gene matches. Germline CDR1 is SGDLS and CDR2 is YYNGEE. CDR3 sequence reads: CASSLTSGGVNTGELFF. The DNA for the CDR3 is TGTGCCAGCAGCCTTACTAGCGGGGGGGTTAACACCGGGGAGCTGTTTTTT.

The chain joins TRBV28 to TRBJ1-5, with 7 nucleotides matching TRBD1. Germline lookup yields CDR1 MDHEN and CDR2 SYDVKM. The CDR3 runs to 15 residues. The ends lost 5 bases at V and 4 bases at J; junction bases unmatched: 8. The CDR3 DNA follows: TGTGCCAGCAGTCAAACAGGGGAGACGAATCAGCCCCAGCATTTT. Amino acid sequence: CASSQTGETNQPQHF. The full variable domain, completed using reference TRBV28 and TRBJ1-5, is DVKVTQSSRYLVKRTGEKVFLECVQDMDHENMFWYRQDPGLGLRLIYFSYDVKMKEKGDIPEGYSVSREKKERFSLILESASTNQTSMYLCASSQTGETNQPQHFGDGTRLSIL.

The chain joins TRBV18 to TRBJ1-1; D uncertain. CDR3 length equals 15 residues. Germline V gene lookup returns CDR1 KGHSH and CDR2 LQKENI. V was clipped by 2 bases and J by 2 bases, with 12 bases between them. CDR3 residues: CASSPIEGGNTEAFF. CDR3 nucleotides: TGTGCCAGCTCACCAATTGAGGGAGGAAACACTGAAGCTTTCTTT.

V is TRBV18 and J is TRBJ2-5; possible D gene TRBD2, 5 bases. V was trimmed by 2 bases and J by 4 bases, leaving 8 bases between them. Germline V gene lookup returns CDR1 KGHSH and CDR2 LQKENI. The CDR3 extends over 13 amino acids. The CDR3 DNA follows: TGTGCCAGCTCACCAAGCCTAGCAGAGACCCAGTACTTC. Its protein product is CASSPSLAETQYF.

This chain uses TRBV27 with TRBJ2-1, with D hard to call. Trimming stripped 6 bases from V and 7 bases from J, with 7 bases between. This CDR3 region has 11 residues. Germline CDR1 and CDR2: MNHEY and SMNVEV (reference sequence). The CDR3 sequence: CASRRSNEQFF. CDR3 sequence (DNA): TGTGCCAGCAGGCGGTCGAATGAGCAGTTCTTC.

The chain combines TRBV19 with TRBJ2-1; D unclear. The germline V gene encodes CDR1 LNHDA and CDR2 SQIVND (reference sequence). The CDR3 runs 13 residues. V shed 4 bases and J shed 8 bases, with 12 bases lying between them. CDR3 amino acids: CASSTRLMDEQFF. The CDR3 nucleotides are TGTGCCAGTAGTACAAGACTGATGGATGAGCAGTTCTTC. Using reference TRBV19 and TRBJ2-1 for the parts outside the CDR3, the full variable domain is DGGITQSPKYLFRKEGQNVTLSCEQNLNHDAMYWYRQDPGQGLRLIYYSQIVNDFQKGDIAEGYSVSREKKESFPLTVTSAQKNPTAFYLCASSTRLMDEQFFGPGTRLTVL.

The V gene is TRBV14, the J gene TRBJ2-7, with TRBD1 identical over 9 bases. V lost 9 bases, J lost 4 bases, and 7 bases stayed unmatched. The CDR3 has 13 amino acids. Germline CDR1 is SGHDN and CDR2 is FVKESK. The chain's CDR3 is CASNIQGAYEQYF. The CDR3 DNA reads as TGTGCCAGTAATATACAGGGGGCGTACGAGCAGTACTTC. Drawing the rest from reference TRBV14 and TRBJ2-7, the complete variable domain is EAGVTQFPSHSVIEKGQTVTLRCDPISGHDNLYWYRRVMGKEIKFLLHFVKESKQDESGMPNNRFLAERTGGTYSTLKVQPAELEDSGVYFCASNIQGAYEQYFGPGTRLTVT.

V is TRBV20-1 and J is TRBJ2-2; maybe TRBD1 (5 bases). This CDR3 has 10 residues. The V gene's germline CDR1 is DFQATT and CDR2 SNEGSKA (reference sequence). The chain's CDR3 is CSAGTGELFF. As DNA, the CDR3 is TGCAGCGCAGGGACCGGGGAGCTGTTTTTT.

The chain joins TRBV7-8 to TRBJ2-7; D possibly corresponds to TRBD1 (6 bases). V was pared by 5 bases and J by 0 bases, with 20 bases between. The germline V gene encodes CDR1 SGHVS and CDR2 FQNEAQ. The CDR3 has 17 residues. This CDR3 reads CASSTGRTVDSSYEQYF. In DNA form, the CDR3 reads TGTGCCAGCAGCACAGGTAGGACAGTTGATAGCTCCTACGAGCAGTACTTC.

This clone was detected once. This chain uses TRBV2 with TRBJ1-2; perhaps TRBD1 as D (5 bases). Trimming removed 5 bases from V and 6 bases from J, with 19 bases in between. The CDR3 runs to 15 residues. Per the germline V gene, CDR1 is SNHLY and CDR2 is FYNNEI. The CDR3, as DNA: TGTGCCAGCAGTCAAAACCCGACCCCCAGGGATGGCTACACCTTC. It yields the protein CASSQNPTPRDGYTF.

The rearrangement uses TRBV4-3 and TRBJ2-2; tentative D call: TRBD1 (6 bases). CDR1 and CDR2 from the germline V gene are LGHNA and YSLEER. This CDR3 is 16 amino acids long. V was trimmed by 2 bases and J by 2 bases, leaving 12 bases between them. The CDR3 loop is CASSQPTGVNTGELFF. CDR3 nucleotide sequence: TGCGCCAGCAGCCAACCGACAGGAGTAAACACCGGGGAGCTGTTTTTT.

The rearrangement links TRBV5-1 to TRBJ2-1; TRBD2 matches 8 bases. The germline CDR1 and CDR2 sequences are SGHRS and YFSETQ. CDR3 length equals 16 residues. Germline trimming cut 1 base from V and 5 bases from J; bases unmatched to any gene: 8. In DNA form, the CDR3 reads TGCGCCAGCAGCTTGAGTTCTAGCGGGTGGGACAATGAGCAGTTCTTC. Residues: CASSLSSSGWDNEQFF.

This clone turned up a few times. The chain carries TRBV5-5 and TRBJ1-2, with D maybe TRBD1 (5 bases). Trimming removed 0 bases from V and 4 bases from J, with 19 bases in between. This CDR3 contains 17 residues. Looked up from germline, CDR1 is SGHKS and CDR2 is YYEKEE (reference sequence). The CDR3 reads CASSLAAGNINVYGYTF. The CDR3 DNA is TGTGCCAGCAGCTTGGCGGCAGGGAATATAAATGTCTATGGCTACACCTTC.

CDR3 nucleotides: TGTGCCAGCAGCTCCAAGGGGGTTATGAACACCGGGGAGCTGTTTTTT. It encodes CASSSKGVMNTGELFF. The chain carries TRBV7-3 and TRBJ2-2, with D perhaps TRBD1 (6 bases). Germline assignment: CDR1 SGHTA and CDR2 FQGTGA. Trimming shortened V by 4 bases and J by 1 base, and 13 bases separated the two germline ends. The CDR3 is 16 amino acids.

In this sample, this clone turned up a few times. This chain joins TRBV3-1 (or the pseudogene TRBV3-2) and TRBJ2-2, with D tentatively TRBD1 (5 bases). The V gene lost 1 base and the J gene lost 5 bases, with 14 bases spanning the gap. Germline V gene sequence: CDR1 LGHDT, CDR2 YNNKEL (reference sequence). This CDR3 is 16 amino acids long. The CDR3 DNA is TGTGCCAGCAGCCAAGGATCGGCCCCAGGGACCGGGGAGCTGTTTTTT. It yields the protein CASSQGSAPGTGELFF.

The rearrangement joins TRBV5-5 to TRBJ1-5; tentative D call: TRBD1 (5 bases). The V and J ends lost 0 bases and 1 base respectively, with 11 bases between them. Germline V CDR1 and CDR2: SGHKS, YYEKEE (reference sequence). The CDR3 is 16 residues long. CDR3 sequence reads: CASSLAPGLSNQPQHF. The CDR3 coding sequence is TGTGCCAGCAGCTTGGCCCCAGGGCTGAGCAATCAGCCCCAGCATTTT.

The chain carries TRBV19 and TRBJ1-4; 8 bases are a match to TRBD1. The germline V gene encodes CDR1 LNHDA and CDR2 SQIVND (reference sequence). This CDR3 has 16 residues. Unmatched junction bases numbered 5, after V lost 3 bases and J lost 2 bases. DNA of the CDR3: TGTGCCAGTAGTATGCGACAGGGGCCCACTAATGAAAAACTGTTTTTT. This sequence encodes CASSMRQGPTNEKLFF.

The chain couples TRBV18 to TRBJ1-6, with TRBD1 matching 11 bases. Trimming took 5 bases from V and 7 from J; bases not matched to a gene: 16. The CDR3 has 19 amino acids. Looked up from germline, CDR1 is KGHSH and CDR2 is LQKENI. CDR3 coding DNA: TGTGCCAGCTCATCGGACAGGGGGCGCGTGGAGGGTGGCAATTCACCCCTCCACTTT. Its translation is CASSSDRGRVEGGNSPLHF.